Sequencing of this T cell receptor (beta chain) was carried out in a study of cytomegalovirus exposure and HLA in healthy donors (TCRdb year 2017). About the full investigation: In an earlier analysis of fewer than 750 of the donors, 276 Gb of sequence data and about 110 million unique TCR beta sequences from roughly 190 million T cells were reported. Roughly 300 gigabases of sequencing data and around 85 million unique TCR sequences made up an early release that covered fewer than 650 HLA-typed donors. The genetic ancestry cluster associated with self-reported Caucasian donors included roughly 84% of the 398 genotyped donors. The aim of the study was to test whether cataloging public T cell receptors could identify signatures of past pathogen exposure. Using immunosequencing, the study profiled T cell repertoires from 550 to 750 subjects and related those repertoires to cytomegalovirus serostatus. Besides the first cohort of roughly 660 subjects, a separate validation cohort made up of over 100 different subjects was used. To predict cytomegalovirus infection status, the study brought together high-throughput TCR immunosequencing, statistical association of individual TCRs with disease status, and machine learning. A later analysis re-analyzed previously published TCR beta repertoires from roughly 690 donors and added high-resolution HLA genotyping to study TCR occurrence patterns. The later analysis used no new phenotypic data to find candidate immune exposures, relying instead on TCR beta sequences and their occurrence across donors. To decide whether each TCR beta V gene segment behaved as functional or pseudogenic, an earlier analysis of some 600 of the donors relied on high-throughput TCR beta sequencing. Alongside the repertoire data, information on donor age, sex, ethnicity and CMV serostatus was compiled. Genome-wide SNP genotypes for about 65% of the roughly 670 donors were used in a later genetic analysis, which treated that subset as a discovery cohort. Every repertoire in the discovery cohort had been generated on one and the same sequencing platform. HLA typing included class I and class II loci at four-digit resolution. The number of donors typed differed by locus, with roughly 629-640 for A, B, C, DRB1 and DQB1, roughly 520 for DQA1, over 600 for DPA1, and some 450 for DPB1. About five DR-DQ haplotypes were treated as single units for association and clustering because of strong linkage in the cohort. Among some 410 genotyped donors of the cohort, an average of approximately 250,000 unique TCR beta nucleotide sequences were sequenced per donor, around 20% of them non-productive.

The paper as a whole reports these results and caveats: Because counts were too low, about 15 rarely observed V segments, including chromosome 9 orphons, were left out of the earlier analysis of approximately 580 of the donors. Most TCR sequences were observed very rarely across donors, whereas some public TCRs were present in many individuals. Some IMGT-functional V segments, including TRBV6-2 and TRBV6-3, could not be distinguished by the 87-base-pair reads and were therefore excluded. According to a later analysis, TCR association rates differed among HLA loci, with DRB1 alleles showing the most associated TCRs and HLA-C alleles showing the fewest. The study gave a list of under 200 TCR beta chains associated with cytomegalovirus. CMV serostatus was the only immune exposure information available for the cohort. HLA typing was unavailable for some donors at each locus, so association tests used only the typed subset. In an earlier analysis of some 540 of the donors, most TCR beta V segments appeared in productive rearrangements about 87% or about 30% of the time, broadly matching IMGT annotations. A cluster of highly shared sequence variants was judged likely to represent a technical artifact of the sequencing pipeline. In both the original and validation cohorts, the classifier was reported to diagnose cytomegalovirus status with high specificity and sensitivity. In this cohort, only TCR beta chains were sequenced, and detectable features were limited by the absence of alpha or paired-chain data. The presence/absence analyses assumed that sequencing depth was roughly uniform across donors, and that assumption may not be true. In vitro tests confirmed that three of the cytomegalovirus-associated TCR beta chains recognize cytomegalovirus antigens. Several of the top co-occurrence clusters appeared to be linked to parvovirus B19, influenza, CMV and Epstein-Barr virus, according to a later analysis. According to a later genetic analysis, donors in an Asian-associated ancestry cluster had fewer N-insertions in productive TCRs than the approximately 670-donor mean. A later analysis found that HLA-associated TCR beta chains were more clonally expanded and had lower generation probabilities than equally common non-associated chains. It was suggested by the authors that the approach could potentially be generalized to other disease states and immunological phenotypes. V-gene and J-gene trimming of TCR beta chains was associated with a missense DCLRE1C variant in a later genetic analysis, and the association was replicated in an independent cohort. Correlated functional status among segregating V segments might reflect linkage disequilibrium, but an unknown experimental factor could not be ruled out. According to a later analysis, most CMV-associated TCR beta chains appeared to be HLA-restricted, and the HLA associations seemed to be driven largely by CMV exposure. When HLA alleles, especially DR and DQ, strongly co-occurred, attributing TCR associations to individual alleles was difficult. A further reported finding was that TCR beta sequences accurately predicted the HLA-A and HLA-B alleles for most subjects in the first cohort. A later analysis associated about 17,000 TCR beta sequences with specific HLA alleles at a false discovery rate of 0.05.

The cohort consisted of 650 to 850 healthy bone marrow donors. Cohort members were all nominally healthy when sampled, although unrecorded immune exposures were likely present. The donor was CMV seronegative and was included in the group of a few hundred seronegative cohort members. A peripheral blood sample was collected from each donor, and TCR beta sequencing was performed on peripheral blood mononuclear cells. The Qiagen DNeasy Blood Extraction Kit was used to extract genomic DNA from the blood cell samples. Including cysteine and phenylalanine, the CDR3 has 14 amino acids. CDR3 DNA only is kept here, 42 bases in frame from base 1. V drops 0 bases and J drops 7 bases, leaving 8 bases in between. Based on the germline V gene, the CDR1 and CDR2 sequences are SGDLS and YYNGEE. Library generation was performed with the immunoSEQ multiplex PCR assay. A mixture of 60 forward primers for TCR Vbeta segments and 13 reverse primers for TCR Jbeta segments was used in the multiplex PCR. The CDR3 region of rearranged TCR beta genes was amplified from genomic DNA with a multiplex PCR assay. The Illumina HiSeq System was used to sequence the amplified TCR beta libraries as 87-base-pair reads. Per the original workflow: A later analysis counted tens of millions of unique TCR beta chains across the 666 repertoires, and about 10 million of these chains were shared by at least two donors. A nearest-neighbor algorithm error-corrected the raw reads and collapsed the reads into unique sequences, merging closely related sequences to remove PCR and sequencing errors. V, D and J gene segments were assigned by aligning CDR3 sequences to IMGT reference sequences. For a sequence to be retained, a match of at least six nucleotides to both a V gene segment and a J gene segment was required. Rearrangements were called productive when the CDR3 lacked stop codons and stayed in frame with V and J; all others were non-productive. CDR3 was defined according to IMGT convention as the region running from the second conserved V-encoded cysteine to the conserved J-encoded phenylalanine. Sequences without an unambiguous match to a single V gene segment were excluded from the earlier analysis of 587 of the donors. An earlier analysis of roughly 590 of the donors called V segments functional above 56.7% productive rearrangements and segregating when the between-donor standard deviation exceeded 5%. A statistical classification framework was built to diagnose cytomegalovirus status from the catalog of TCR beta chain sequences. In a later analysis, TCR nucleotide sequences were compared against IMGT/GENE-DB human TR gene sequences so that V and J genes could be assigned. The TCRdist pipeline was used in a later analysis to assign CDR3 sequences and most-parsimonious VDJ recombination scenarios. In a later analysis, every TCR beta chain was defined by the combination of its CDR3 amino acid sequence and its V-gene family, and reads without a unique V-gene family were dropped. A later analysis removed 550 to 650 highly shared, low-generation-probability nucleotide sequences to deal with suspected cross-contamination and a sequencing artifact. A later analysis calculated a clonal expansion index for each public chain from normalized within-repertoire ranks of inferred template counts. In a later analysis, generation probabilities were computed using a VDJ recombination model fitted to out-of-frame rearrangements, and the results were checked against IGoR. In a later analysis, TCR-TCR, TCR-HLA and TCR-CMV co-occurrence was scored with hypergeometric tests, and a repertoire-size bias correction was applied to TCR pairs. To estimate false discovery rates, a later analysis permuted the HLA or CMV assignments 20 times. In a later analysis, co-occurring TCRs were grouped using DBSCAN, and TCRdist sequence similarity was added for clustering within HLA-allele-positive subsets. Co-occurrence clustering excluded repertoires with fewer than 30,000 or more than 120,000 public chains, plus five with anomalous nucleotide sharing. TCRdb retrieved this table from immuneACCESS and kept in-frame rearrangements only. Not all clones are present; in checked studies, unresolved V genes account for under half, and no reason is known for the remainder. V, J and clone size derive from that table, while D and trimming were established from the DNA sequence. The sample contains around 97,000 clones, 70% to 75% of them found a single time. Together, the top ten hold roughly 3.5% of the sample.

In regard to this clone: Which antigen it targets is not known. One base away there is no much larger clone; base qualities are not given. The identical CDR3 is also encoded by other nucleotide sequences in the sample.

The sample taken for sequencing was PBMCs. This TCR was sampled from a man aged 35 to 55 in good health and CMV-seronegative. The chain is encoded by TRBV9 joined to TRBJ1-6, with a weak D call of TRBD1 (5 bases match). This receptor has the CDR3 CASSVGQYNSPLHF. The DNA sequence is given as TGTGCCAGCAGCGTAGGACAGTACAATTCACCCCTCCACTTT.